Here is one T cell receptor (beta chain) with its context. What it binds is not known. These data are taken from a study of T cell responses to AZD1222 COVID-19 vaccine. Findings and limits, study-wide: Clonal diversity was possibly underestimated, and white British individuals and females predominated among donors. CD4 TCRs associated with vaccination spanned spike, dominating at 160-218 and 743-854.

Assay: immunoSEQ multiplex PCR; the TCRdb copy retains only in-frame clones and omits some. The table records 100,000 to 150,000 clones, around nine tenths of them present only once. CDR1 is KGHDR, CDR2 SFDVKD, per germline. The CDR3 runs to 14 residues. V lost 7 bases, J lost 2 bases, and 13 bases lay in between. This sample comprised peripheral blood, obtained on day 0 of AZD1222 vaccination. This chain joins TRBV24-1 and TRBJ1-2; weak D call: TRBD1 (5 bases). This TCR was recovered from an adult in good health. CDR3 loop: CATREVGENYGYTF. The DNA of the CDR3 is TGTGCCACCAGAGAAGTGGGGGAAAACTATGGCTACACCTTC.